Listed below are T cell receptor beta chains from one sample, sequenced in a study of blood T cell repertoires in COVID-19. The repertoire was sequenced with immunoSEQ multiplex PCR; TCRdb's copy has only in-frame clones and lacks some. The sample carries approximately 130,000 clones, around 89% recorded once. The sequenced material came from peripheral blood. The receptors stem from a man aged 45-60 years with acute or convalescent COVID-19. Each CDR3 is given with its conserved first and last residue. Fields, in order: V gene, J gene, clone size, D gene, CDR3 protein, CDR3 DNA. D genes are given only for firm matches. Expanded clones get a size class; other rows say once, few or many, or leave the size out.

TRBV5-1	TRBJ1-1	-	TRBD1	CASSIRDRGTEAFF	TGCGCCAGCAGCATCCGGGACAGGGGCACTGAAGCTTTCTTT
TRBV5-4	TRBJ2-7	-	-	CASSYGGGGSGYEQYF	TGTGCCAGCAGCTATGGGGGTGGGGGCAGCGGATACGAGCAGTACTTC
TRBV18	TRBJ2-6	-	TRBD1	CASSEPTGGASGANVLTF	TGTGCCAGCTCAGAGCCGACAGGGGGCGCGTCGGGGGCCAACGTCCTGACTTTC
TRBV19	TRBJ2-5	-	TRBD1	CATLQGRGNQETQYF	TGTGCCACCCTACAGGGGAGAGGGAACCAAGAGACCCAGTACTTC
TRBV2	TRBJ1-4	-	TRBD1	CASSEMGQGGKLFF	TGTGCCAGCAGTGAAATGGGACAGGGGGGGAAACTGTTTTTT
TRBV4-1	TRBJ2-4	-	-	CASRGSAKNIQYF	TGCGCCAGCAGGGGCTCAGCCAAAAACATTCAGTACTTC
TRBV5-1	TRBJ2-3	-	TRBD1	CASSLTGQGTDTQYF	TGCGCCAGCAGCCTCACGGGACAGGGGACAGATACGCAGTATTTT
TRBV18	TRBJ1-1	-	TRBD1	CASSPTGLDTEAFF	TGTGCCAGCTCACCGACAGGGTTAGACACTGAAGCTTTCTTT
TRBV30	TRBJ1-3	-	TRBD1	CASHRGNGNTIYF	TGTGCCTCACACAGGGGAAATGGAAACACCATATATTTT
TRBV12-5	TRBJ1-2	-	-	CASGPRLTGTLTIGYTF	TGTGCTAGTGGCCCGAGACTTACGGGAACTCTCACCATTGGCTACACCTTC
TRBV18	TRBJ2-7	-	-	CASSPPSGVYEQYF	TGTGCCAGCTCACCACCGTCAGGGGTCTACGAGCAGTACTTC
TRBV28	TRBJ2-1	-	TRBD2	CASSSLAGGYNEQFF	TGTGCCAGCAGTTCACTAGCGGGAGGCTACAATGAGCAGTTCTTC
TRBV7-2	TRBJ1-4	-	-	CASSSDGGRGEKLFF	TGTGCCAGCAGCTCAGACGGGGGAAGGGGTGAAAAACTGTTTTTT
TRBV27	TRBJ2-6	-	-	CASGGSRYSGANVLTF	TGTGCCAGCGGGGGCAGTAGATACTCTGGGGCCAACGTCCTGACTTTC
TRBV6-1	TRBJ1-6	few	-	CASSEDRGSPLHF	TGTGCCAGCAGTGAAGATAGGGGTTCACCCCTCCACTTT
TRBV27	TRBJ2-7	once	-	CASYRALSYEQYF	TGTGCCAGCTACAGGGCCCTCTCCTACGAGCAGTACTTC
TRBV27	TRBJ1-1	-	-	CASSDPGKRTEAFF	TGTGCCAGCAGTGATCCGGGGAAACGGACTGAAGCTTTCTTT
TRBV6-2/TRBV6-3	TRBJ2-1	-	-	CASSYKSLGLFF	TGTGCCAGCAGTTACAAATCGTTGGGCCTGTTCTTC
TRBV7-9	TRBJ1-2	-	-	CASSLEQGMGYTF	TGTGCCAGCAGCTTAGAACAGGGAATGGGCTACACCTTC
TRBV29-1	TRBJ1-2	-	-	CSVEDGGGGGGYTF	TGCAGCGTTGAAGATGGGGGGGGCGGAGGAGGCTACACCTTC
TRBV6-5	TRBJ2-3	-	-	CASSETPTSTDTQYF	TGTGCCAGCAGCGAGACTCCAACTAGCACAGATACGCAGTATTTT
TRBV18	TRBJ1-1	once	TRBD1	CASSPRQGQDTEAFF	TGTGCCAGCTCACCGAGACAGGGACAAGACACTGAAGCTTTCTTT
TRBV5-6	TRBJ2-5	few	TRBD2	CASNGRSKTQYF	TGTGCCAGCAACGGGAGGTCGAAGACCCAGTACTTC
TRBV7-9	TRBJ1-3	-	-	CASSFLLGAGNTIYF	TGTGCCAGCAGCTTCCTCCTAGGAGCTGGAAACACCATATATTTT
TRBV2	TRBJ2-3	-	-	CASSVGASTDTQYF	TGTGCCAGCAGTGTGGGAGCTAGCACAGATACGCAGTATTTT
TRBV19	TRBJ2-1	-	-	CASSIDGTFEQFF	TGTGCCAGTAGTATAGATGGGACATTTGAGCAGTTCTTC
TRBV7-2	TRBJ1-3	-	-	CASSLEGHLGNTIYF	TGTGCCAGCAGCTTAGAGGGACACCTTGGAAACACCATATATTTT
TRBV9	TRBJ2-3	-	TRBD2	CASSPSGAGDTQYF	TGTGCCAGCAGCCCGAGCGGGGCGGGCGATACGCAGTATTTT
TRBV5-1	TRBJ2-3	-	TRBD2	CASSIGTTGAITDTQYF	TGCGCCAGCAGCATTGGGACTACCGGGGCTATTACAGATACGCAGTATTTT
TRBV7-2	TRBJ1-4	-	-	CASSLGGGTNEKLFF	TGTGCCAGCAGCTTAGGAGGAGGGACTAATGAAAAACTGTTTTTT
TRBV12-5	TRBJ1-3	-	-	CASGLQGGNTIYF	TGTGCTAGTGGTTTACAGGGTGGAAACACCATATATTTT
TRBV5-1	TRBJ2-7	-	-	CASSLAQGGGNYEQYF	TGCGCCAGCAGCTTGGCGCAGGGGGGCGGAAACTACGAGCAGTACTTC
TRBV5-1	TRBJ2-2	-	-	CASSLSGASGGELFF	TGCGCCAGCAGCTTGTCAGGGGCCTCTGGCGGGGAGCTGTTTTTT
TRBV6-4	TRBJ2-3	-	TRBD2	CASSAPPGLAGISDTQYF	TGTGCCAGCAGTGCCCCACCCGGGCTAGCGGGAATTTCAGATACGCAGTATTTT
TRBV5-1	TRBJ2-7	-	-	CASSSNTGTSIEQYF	TGCGCCAGCAGCTCGAACACCGGGACTTCAATCGAGCAGTACTTC
TRBV30	TRBJ1-5	-	-	CAWQRAGQAGQPQHF	TGTGCCTGGCAGCGAGCGGGGCAGGCTGGGCAGCCCCAGCATTTT
TRBV5-1	TRBJ2-1	few	TRBD2	CASSLGLAGNNEQFF	TGCGCCAGCAGCTTGGGGTTAGCGGGTAACAATGAGCAGTTCTTC
TRBV19	TRBJ1-1	-	TRBD1	CASSTGGLMNTEAFF	TGTGCCAGTAGTACAGGGGGTCTCATGAACACTGAAGCTTTCTTT
TRBV5-5	TRBJ2-3	-	-	CASSWPSTDTQYF	TGTGCCAGCAGCTGGCCATCCACAGATACGCAGTATTTT
TRBV15	TRBJ1-3	-	TRBD1	CATSRDWDRVYGNTIYF	TGTGCCACCAGCAGAGATTGGGACAGGGTATATGGAAACACCATATATTTT
TRBV19	TRBJ2-7	-	TRBD2	CASSIPGLGTYEQYF	TGTGCCAGTAGTATCCCGGGACTAGGCACCTACGAGCAGTACTTC
TRBV2	TRBJ1-5	-	TRBD1	CASRGTGDNQPQHF	TGTGCCAGCAGGGGGACAGGGGACAATCAGCCCCAGCATTTT
TRBV7-8	TRBJ1-4	-	-	CASSSIRGLRSEKLFF	TGTGCCAGCAGCTCCATCCGGGGGTTGCGGAGTGAAAAACTGTTTTTT
TRBV5-4	TRBJ2-1	few	-	CASSPSYLASYNEQFF	TGTGCCAGCAGCCCAAGCTACTTAGCCTCCTACAATGAGCAGTTCTTC